This T cell receptor (beta chain) was identified during a study of shared clonotypes between healthy human individuals. HIV-negative, healthy adults without recent acute infections or vaccinations were the donors. The germline CDR1 and CDR2 sequences are SQVTM and ANQGSEA. The CDR3 extends over 13 amino acids. Trimming took off 4 bases at V and 2 bases at J, with 8 bases between the two ends. Findings of the study overall: There were few donors, and this limited the genetic and exposure-history diversity represented.

As to this clone: Its matching antigen is unknown.

The run depth of the assay was deep. Profiling relied on immunoSEQ multiplex PCR, and the TCRdb table lists in-frame clones only, not all of them. In the table there are about 490,000 clones, about 82% of which are singletons. Sequenced material: PBMCs. The rearrangement joins TRBV29-1 to TRBJ2-2; D ambiguous. The clonotype comes from a woman aged 40 to 50 in good health. Some clones in this sample may be carry-over from other donors' samples. CDR3 sequence: CSVAPDNTGELFF. CDR3 nucleotides: TGCAGCGTTGCTCCGGACAACACCGGGGAGCTGTTTTTT.